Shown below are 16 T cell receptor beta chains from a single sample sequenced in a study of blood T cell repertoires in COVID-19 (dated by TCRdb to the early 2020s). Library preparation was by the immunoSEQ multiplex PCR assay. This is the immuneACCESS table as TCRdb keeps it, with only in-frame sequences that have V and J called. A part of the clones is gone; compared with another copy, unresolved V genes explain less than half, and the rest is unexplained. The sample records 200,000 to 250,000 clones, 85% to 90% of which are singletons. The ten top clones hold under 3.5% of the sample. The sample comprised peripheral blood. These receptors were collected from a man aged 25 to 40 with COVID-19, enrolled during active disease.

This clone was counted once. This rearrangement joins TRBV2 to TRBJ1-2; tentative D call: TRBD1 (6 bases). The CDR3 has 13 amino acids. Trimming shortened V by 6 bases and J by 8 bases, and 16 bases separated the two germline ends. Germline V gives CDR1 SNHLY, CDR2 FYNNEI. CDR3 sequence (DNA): TGTGCCAGCAGAATCCAGGGGCAGGCAGGCTACACCTTC. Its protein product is CASRIQGQAGYTF.

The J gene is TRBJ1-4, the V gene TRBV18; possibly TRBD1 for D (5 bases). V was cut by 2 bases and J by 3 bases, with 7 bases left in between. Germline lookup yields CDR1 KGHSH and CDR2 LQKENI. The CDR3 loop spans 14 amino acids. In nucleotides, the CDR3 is TGTGCCAGCTCACCAGGGGCGGCTAATGAAAAACTGTTTTTT. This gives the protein CASSPGAANEKLFF. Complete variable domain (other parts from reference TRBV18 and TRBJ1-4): NAGVMQNPRHLVRRRGQEARLRCSPMKGHSHVYWYRQLPEEGLKFMVYLQKENIIDESGMPKERFSAEFPKEGPSILRIQQVVRGDSAAYFCASSPGAANEKLFFGSGTQLSVL.

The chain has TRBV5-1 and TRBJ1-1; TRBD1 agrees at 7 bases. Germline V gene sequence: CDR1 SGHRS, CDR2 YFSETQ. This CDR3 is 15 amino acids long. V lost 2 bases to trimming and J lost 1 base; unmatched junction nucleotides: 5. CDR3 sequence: CASSFGQAKNTEAFF. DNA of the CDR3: TGCGCCAGCAGCTTCGGACAGGCCAAGAACACTGAAGCTTTCTTT.

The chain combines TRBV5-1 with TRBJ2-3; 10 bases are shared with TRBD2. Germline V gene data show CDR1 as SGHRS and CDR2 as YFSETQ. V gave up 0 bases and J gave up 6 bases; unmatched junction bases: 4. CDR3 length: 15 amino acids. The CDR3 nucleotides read TGCGCCAGCAGCTTGGCTAGCGGGGGAGTTGATACGCAGTATTTT. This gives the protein CASSLASGGVDTQYF.

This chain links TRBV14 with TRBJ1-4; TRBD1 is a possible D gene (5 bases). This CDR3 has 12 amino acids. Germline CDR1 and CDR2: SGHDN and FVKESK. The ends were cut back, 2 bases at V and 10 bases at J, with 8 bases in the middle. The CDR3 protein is CASSQRTTKLFF. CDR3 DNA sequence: TGTGCCAGCAGCCAACGGACAACAAAACTGTTTTTT.

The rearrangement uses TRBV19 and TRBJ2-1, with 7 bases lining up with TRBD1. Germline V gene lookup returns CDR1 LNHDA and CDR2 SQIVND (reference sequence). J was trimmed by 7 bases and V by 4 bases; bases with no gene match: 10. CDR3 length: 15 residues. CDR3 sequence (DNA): TGTGCCAGTAGTACGGACAGGAGAGGCCCTAATGAGCAGTTCTTC. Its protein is CASSTDRRGPNEQFF.

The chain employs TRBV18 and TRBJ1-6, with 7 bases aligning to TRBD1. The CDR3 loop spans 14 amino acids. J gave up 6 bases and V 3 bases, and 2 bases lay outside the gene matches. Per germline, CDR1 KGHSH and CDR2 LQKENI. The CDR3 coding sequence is TGTGCCAGCTCACCCTCAGGGGGTAATTCACCCCTCCACTTT. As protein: CASSPSGGNSPLHF.

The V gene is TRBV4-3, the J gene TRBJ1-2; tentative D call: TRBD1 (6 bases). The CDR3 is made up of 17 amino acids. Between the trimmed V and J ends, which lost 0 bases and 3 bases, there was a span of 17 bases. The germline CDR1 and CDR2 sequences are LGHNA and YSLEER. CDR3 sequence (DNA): TGCGCCAGCAGCCAAGATTTTGAGGGGACACTCCACTATGGCTACACCTTC. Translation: CASSQDFEGTLHYGYTF.

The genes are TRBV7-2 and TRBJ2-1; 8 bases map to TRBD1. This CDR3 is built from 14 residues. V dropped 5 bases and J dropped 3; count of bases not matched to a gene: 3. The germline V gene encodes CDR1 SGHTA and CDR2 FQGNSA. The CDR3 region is CASSPDRVYNEQFF. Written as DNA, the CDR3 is TGTGCCAGCAGCCCGGACAGGGTCTACAATGAGCAGTTCTTC.

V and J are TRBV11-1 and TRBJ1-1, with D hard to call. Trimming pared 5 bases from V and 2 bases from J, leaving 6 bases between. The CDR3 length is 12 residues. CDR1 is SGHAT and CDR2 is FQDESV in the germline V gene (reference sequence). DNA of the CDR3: TGTGCCAGCAGCCCCTATAACACTGAAGCTTTCTTT. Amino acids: CASSPYNTEAFF.

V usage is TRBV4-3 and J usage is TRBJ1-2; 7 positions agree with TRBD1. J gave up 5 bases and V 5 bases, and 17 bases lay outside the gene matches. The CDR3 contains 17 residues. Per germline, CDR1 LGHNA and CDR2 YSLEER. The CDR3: CASSLLPDRFSGYGYTF. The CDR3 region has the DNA TGCGCCAGCAGCTTACTCCCGGACAGGTTTTCTGGGTATGGCTACACCTTC.

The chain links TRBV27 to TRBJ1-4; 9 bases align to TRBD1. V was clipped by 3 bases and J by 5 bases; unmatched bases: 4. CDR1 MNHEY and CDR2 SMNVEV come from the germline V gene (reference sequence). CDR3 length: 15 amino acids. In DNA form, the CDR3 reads TGTGCCAGCAGTTTCCGGGACAGGGTAAATGAAAAACTGTTTTTT. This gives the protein CASSFRDRVNEKLFF.

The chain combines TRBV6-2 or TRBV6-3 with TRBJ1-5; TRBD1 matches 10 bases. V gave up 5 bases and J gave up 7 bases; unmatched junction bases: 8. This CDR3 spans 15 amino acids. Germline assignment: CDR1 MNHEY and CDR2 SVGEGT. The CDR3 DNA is TGTGCCAGCAGTCCGCCCAGGGACAGGGGCCAGCCCCAGCATTTT. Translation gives CASSPPRDRGQPQHF.

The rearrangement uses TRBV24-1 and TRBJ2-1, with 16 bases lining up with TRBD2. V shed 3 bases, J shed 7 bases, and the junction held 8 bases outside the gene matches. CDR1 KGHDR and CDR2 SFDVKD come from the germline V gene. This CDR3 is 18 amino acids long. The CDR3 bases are TGTGCCACCAGTGATGCCGGGACTAGCGGGAGGGCCGGTAATGAGCAGTTCTTC. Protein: CATSDAGTSGRAGNEQFF.

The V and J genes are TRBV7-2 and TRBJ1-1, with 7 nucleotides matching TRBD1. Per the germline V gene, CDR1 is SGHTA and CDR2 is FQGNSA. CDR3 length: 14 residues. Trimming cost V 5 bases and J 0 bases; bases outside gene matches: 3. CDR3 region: CASSRDSMNTEAFF. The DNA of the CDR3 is TGTGCCAGCAGCAGGGACAGCATGAACACTGAAGCTTTCTTT.

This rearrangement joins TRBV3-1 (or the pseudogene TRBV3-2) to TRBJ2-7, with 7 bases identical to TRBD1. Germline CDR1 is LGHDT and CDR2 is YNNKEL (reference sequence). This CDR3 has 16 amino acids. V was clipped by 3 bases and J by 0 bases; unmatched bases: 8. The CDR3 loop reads CASSQHTGTASYEQYF. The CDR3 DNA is TGTGCCAGCAGCCAGCATACCGGGACAGCCTCCTACGAGCAGTACTTC.